The 24 T cell receptor beta chains below come from one sample, sequenced in a study of CD8 T cells in Susac syndrome. Random hexamers primed reverse transcription of about 0.45 to 1 ug RNA. MiXCR, applied by TCRdb to the immunoSEQ multiplex PCR reads, yields one record per CDR3 protein. The data show 150,000 or so distinct CDR3 sequences, around 95% seen once. Sequenced sample: CD4+ T cells from PBMCs. The receptors come from a human donor with Susac syndrome.

This chain connects TRBV20-1 to TRBJ1-1, with TRBD1 matching over 7 bases. The germline V gene encodes CDR1 DFQATT and CDR2 SNEGSKA (reference sequence). V shed 6 bases, J shed 3 bases, and the junction held 7 bases outside the gene matches. The CDR3 has 13 residues. For the CDR3, the DNA is TGCAGTGCAGGAACAGGGGCCTACACTGAAGCTTTCTTT. Amino acid sequence: CSAGTGAYTEAFF.

The rearrangement links TRBV11-1 to TRBJ2-7, with 9 bases lining up with TRBD1. With V trimmed by 4 bases and J by 3 bases, 7 bases remained unmatched. The CDR3 runs to 15 residues. Germline CDR1 SGHAT, CDR2 FQDESV (reference sequence). This CDR3 is CASSSPGQGNYEQYF. In DNA, the CDR3 is TGTGCCAGCAGCTCTCCCGGACAGGGGAACTACGAGCAGTACTTC.

The chain uses TRBV12-3 or TRBV12-4 and TRBJ2-7; 7 bases match TRBD1. V trimming: 4 bases; J trimming: 5 bases; junction bases outside the gene matches: 5. The CDR3 has 13 residues. This chain's CDR3 is CASSSTDRNEQYF. The CDR3 DNA sequence: TGTGCCAGCAGTTCGACGGACAGGAACGAGCAGTACTTC.

V and J are TRBV27 and TRBJ2-7, with D tentatively TRBD1 (6 bases). From germline, CDR1 is MNHEY and CDR2 SMNVEV (reference sequence). CDR3 length equals 16 residues. Trimming removed 2 bases at V and 7 bases at J, with 21 bases between. CDR3 nucleotide sequence: TGTGCCAGCAGTTTAGTAGTGGACAGTGGGCCTTGGGAGCAGTACTTC. Its protein is CASSLVVDSGPWEQYF.

V and J are TRBV15 and TRBJ2-1; the D is unclear. V lost 4 bases to trimming and J lost 0 bases, with 10 bases between them. Germline V gene lookup returns CDR1 LNHNV and CDR2 YYDKDF (reference sequence). The CDR3 is made up of 15 amino acids. The CDR3 reads CATSKNDISYNEQFF. The DNA of the CDR3 is TGTGCCACCAGCAAAAACGATATCTCCTACAATGAGCAGTTCTTC.

J is TRBJ1-5 and V is TRBV12-3 or TRBV12-4, with 11 nucleotides matching TRBD1. CDR3 length: 15 residues. The junction had 7 bases not matched to a gene; V was cut back by 6 bases and J by 6 bases. The CDR3 coding sequence is TGTGCCAGCAGCCCCGGACAGGGGGCGAGTCAGCCCCAGCATTTT. This codes for CASSPGQGASQPQHF.

The chain uses TRBV21-1 and TRBJ2-7; the D call TRBD1 from the table was never checked on the DNA. TRBV21-1 is a documented pseudogene. The CDR3 length is 12 residues. CDR3 sequence reads: CASSSTGIEQYF. In DNA form, the CDR3 reads TGTGCCAGCAGCTCGACAGGGATCGAGCAGTACTTC.

The genes are TRBV5-6 and TRBJ1-2, with D hard to call. The CDR3 loop spans 13 amino acids. V shed 1 base and J shed 10 bases, with 14 bases lying between them. The V gene's germline CDR1 is SGHDT and CDR2 YYEEEE. CDR3 sequence reads: CASSLMGTWDYTF. CDR3 in DNA: TGTGCCAGCAGCTTGATGGGAACCTGGGACTACACCTTC.

The DNA of the CDR3 is TGTGCCAGCAGCTTTGGAGGCAACTATGGCTACACCTTC. This encodes CASSFGGNYGYTF. The V and J genes are TRBV7-2 and TRBJ1-2, with D hard to call. Germline V gives CDR1 SGHTA, CDR2 FQGNSA. The CDR3 loop spans 13 amino acids. Trimming took 3 bases from V and 2 from J, leaving 7 bases between them.

J is TRBJ1-1 and V is TRBV20-1; D is uncertain. Germline values: CDR1 DFQATT, CDR2 SNEGSKA (reference sequence). V gave up 0 bases and J gave up 8 bases, with 7 bases separating them. CDR3 size: 11 residues. The CDR3 bases are TGCAGTGCTAGAGATCGGCTCGAAGCTTTCTTT. Protein: CSARDRLEAFF.

The chain is built from TRBV28 and TRBJ2-7; D is uncertain. The V end was cut by 5 bases, the J end by 6 bases, with 14 bases between. The CDR3 is 13 amino acids. Germline V gene lookup returns CDR1 MDHEN and CDR2 SYDVKM. The chain's CDR3 is CASSQPGRSEQYF. Written as DNA, the CDR3 is TGTGCCAGCAGTCAGCCAGGACGTAGCGAGCAGTACTTC.

This rearrangement joins TRBV9 to TRBJ2-3; TRBD1 agrees at 10 bases. CDR3 size: 14 residues. V shed 3 bases, J shed 4 bases, and the junction held 2 bases outside the gene matches. Germline CDR1 is SGDLS and CDR2 is YYNGEE. CDR3 nucleotides: TGTGCCAGCAGCGCCGGGACAGGGGCAGATACGCAGTATTTT. Translation: CASSAGTGADTQYF.

This clonotype appeared once. The chain couples TRBV20-1 to TRBJ2-1; 7 bases align to TRBD2. This CDR3 region has 16 residues. The V gene's germline CDR1 is DFQATT and CDR2 SNEGSKA (reference sequence). V lost 1 base and J lost 3; bases outside the gene matches: 9. CDR3 protein: CSARGASGENYNEQFF. As DNA, the CDR3 is TGCAGTGCTAGAGGCGCTAGCGGAGAGAACTACAATGAGCAGTTCTTC.

The chain joins TRBV5-1 to TRBJ1-2; D remains unclear. Germline lookup yields CDR1 SGHRS and CDR2 YFSETQ. V shed 0 bases and J shed 8 bases, with 8 bases lying between them. This CDR3 has 12 residues. CDR3 sequence: CASSLDTVGYTF. The CDR3 region has the DNA TGCGCCAGCAGCTTGGACACGGTCGGCTACACCTTC.

The chain carries TRBV28 and TRBJ1-5; perhaps TRBD1 as D (6 bases). The germline V gene has CDR1 MDHEN and CDR2 SYDVKM. The CDR3 contains 14 residues. Trimming took 8 bases from V and 7 from J, leaving 18 bases between them. CDR3 nucleotides: TGTGCCAGCTCGCAGGGCGGGGGGCAACAGCCCCAGCATTTT. This sequence encodes CASSQGGGQQPQHF.

This clonotype turned up a few times. V gene TRBV3-1 combines with J gene TRBJ2-7; TRBD2 might be the D (6 bases). The CDR3 loop spans 13 amino acids. CDR1 is LGHDT, CDR2 YNNKEL, per germline (reference sequence). Trimming left V 9 bases short and J 0 bases short, with 12 bases between. The CDR3 protein is CASSKTSSYEQYF. CDR3 in DNA: TGTGCCAGTTCAAAGACTAGCTCCTACGAGCAGTACTTC.

This chain's CDR3 is CASRETGMNQPQHF. The CDR3 region has the DNA TGTGCCAGCAGGGAGACAGGCATGAATCAGCCCCAGCATTTT. J is TRBJ1-5 and V is TRBV25-1, with TRBD1 as a possible D gene (6 bases). CDR1 MGHDK and CDR2 SYGVNS come from the germline V gene. V lost 6 bases to trimming and J lost 4 bases, with 13 bases between them. The CDR3 has 14 residues.

The chain has TRBV5-6 and TRBJ2-2; tentatively, D is TRBD2 (5 bases). Germline V lookup: CDR1 SGHDT, CDR2 YYEEEE. The CDR3 is made up of 13 amino acids. Trimming shortened V by 4 bases and J by 3 bases, and 7 bases separated the two germline ends. The CDR3 nucleotides are TGTGCCAGCAGCCTTAGCGACACCGGGGAGCTGTTTTTT. It specifies CASSLSDTGELFF.

J is TRBJ2-7 and V is TRBV4-3, with 14 bases matching TRBD2. The germline V gene has CDR1 LGHNA and CDR2 YSLEER. This CDR3 is built from 17 residues. V gave up 2 bases and J gave up 3 bases; unmatched junction bases: 6. The CDR3 coding sequence is TGCGCCAGCAGCCAACCTGGGACTAGCGGGAGCCGCTACGAGCAGTACTTC. It specifies CASSQPGTSGSRYEQYF.

This chain links TRBV29-1 with TRBJ2-7, with 12 bases that match TRBD1. The CDR3 consists of 13 residues. V trimming: 7 bases; J trimming: 5 bases; junction bases outside the gene matches: 6. CDR1 and CDR2 (germline): SQVTM, ANQGSEA. The CDR3 loop reads CSALGTGGHEQYF. The CDR3 DNA sequence: TGCAGCGCCTTAGGGACAGGGGGCCACGAGCAGTACTTC.

Here the CDR3 DNA reads TGTGCCAGCAGCTTCCAGACCACAGGGAGCTCTGGAAACACCATATATTTT. Its protein product is CASSFQTTGSSGNTIYF. V and J are TRBV7-2 and TRBJ1-3, with a tentative D call TRBD1 (6 bases). CDR1 and CDR2 from the germline V gene are SGHTA and FQGNSA. This CDR3 is built from 17 residues. V lost 3 bases to trimming and J lost 0 bases, with 15 bases between them.

The chain links TRBV28 to TRBJ1-6; D possibly corresponds to TRBD1 (5 bases). V was clipped by 7 bases and J by 2 bases, with 12 bases between them. The CDR3 contains 15 residues. The germline V gene encodes CDR1 MDHEN and CDR2 SYDVKM. CDR3 nucleotide sequence: TGTGCCAGCACCAGGGACGGACCCTATAATTCACCCCTCCACTTT. Residues: CASTRDGPYNSPLHF.

There are a few counts of this clonotype. V is TRBV13 and J is TRBJ1-1, with 8 bases aligning to TRBD1. The CDR3 has 14 residues. V lost 5 bases, J lost 1 base, and 3 bases stayed unmatched. Looked up from germline, CDR1 is PRHDT and CDR2 is FYEKMQ (reference sequence). CDR3 loop: CASSRGQGNTEAFF. CDR3 sequence (DNA): TGTGCCAGCAGCCGAGGACAGGGGAACACTGAAGCTTTCTTT.

The chain links TRBV12-3 or TRBV12-4 to TRBJ2-1; D remains ambiguous. This CDR3 is built from 13 residues. Trimming cost V 7 bases and J 6 bases, with 13 bases left between them. The CDR3 protein is CASTRAAANEQFF. The CDR3 nucleotides read TGTGCCAGCACCCGGGCAGCCGCCAATGAGCAGTTCTTC.